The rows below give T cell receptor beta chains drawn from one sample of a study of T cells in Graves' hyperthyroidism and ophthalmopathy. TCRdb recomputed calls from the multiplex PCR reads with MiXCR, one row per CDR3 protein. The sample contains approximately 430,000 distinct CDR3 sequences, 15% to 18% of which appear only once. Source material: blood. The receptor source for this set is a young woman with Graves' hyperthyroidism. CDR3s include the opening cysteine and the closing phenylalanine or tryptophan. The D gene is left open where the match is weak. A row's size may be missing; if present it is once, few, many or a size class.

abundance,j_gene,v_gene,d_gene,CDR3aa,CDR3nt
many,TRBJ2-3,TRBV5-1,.,CASSLLVLGDTQYF,TGCGCCAGCAGCTTACTAGTCTTAGGAGATACGCAGTATTTT
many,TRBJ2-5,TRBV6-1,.,CASSYVGGPTETQYF,TGTGCCAGCAGTTACGTGGGGGGGCCAACAGAGACCCAGTACTTC
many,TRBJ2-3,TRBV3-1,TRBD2,CASSASGGARTDTQYF,TGTGCCAGCAGCGCTAGCGGGGGGGCCCGTACAGATACGCAGTATTTT
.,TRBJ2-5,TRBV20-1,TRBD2,CSARGLTTSGRAGETQYF,TGCAGTGCTAGAGGGCTGACGACTAGCGGGAGGGCCGGGGAGACCCAGTACTTC
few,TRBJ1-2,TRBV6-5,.,CASSYTEYGYTF,TGTGCCAGCAGTTACACAGAGTATGGCTACACCTTC
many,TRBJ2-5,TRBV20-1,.,CSARVPGSQETQYF,TGCAGTGCTAGAGTACCGGGATCTCAAGAGACCCAGTACTTC
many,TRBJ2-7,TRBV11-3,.,CASSLSQAGEQYF,TGTGCCAGCAGCTTAAGCCAGGCGGGGGAGCAGTACTTC
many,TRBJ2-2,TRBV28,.,CASKQGGTGELFF,TGTGCCAGCAAGCAGGGTGGCACCGGGGAGCTGTTTTTT
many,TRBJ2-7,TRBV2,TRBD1,CASMSVGTGVLEQYF,TGTGCCAGCATGTCGGTTGGGACAGGGGTCCTGGAGCAGTACTTC
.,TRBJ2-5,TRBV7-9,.,CASSLVSLGVQETQYF,TGTGCCAGCAGCTTAGTTTCGTTGGGGGTCCAAGAGACCCAGTACTTC
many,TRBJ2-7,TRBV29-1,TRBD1,CSVVPGQPSVEQYF,TGCAGCGTTGTCCCGGGACAGCCGTCGGTGGAGCAGTACTTC
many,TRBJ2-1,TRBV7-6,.,CASNRHGGRTYNEQFF,TGTGCCAGCAACCGCCATGGGGGGCGGACCTACAATGAGCAGTTCTTC
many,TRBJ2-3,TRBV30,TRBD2,CASTSGGRSDTQYF,TGTGCCTCGACTAGCGGGGGACGCTCAGATACGCAGTATTTT